The 9 T cell receptor beta chains in this list originate from one sample, sequenced in a study of cytomegalovirus exposure and HLA in healthy donors. Clones were read by immunoSEQ multiplex PCR, and TCRdb kept only the in-frame ones, dropping some. The repertoire holds about 160,000 clones, with roughly 90% as singletons. Material for sequencing was PBMCs. These receptors were taken from a woman under 30 in good health and CMV-seronegative.

The rearrangement joins TRBV5-1 to TRBJ1-4, with TRBD1 identical over 9 bases. CDR1 and CDR2 (germline): SGHRS, YFSETQ. The CDR3 spans 14 residues. V shed 6 bases, J shed 8 bases, and the junction held 8 bases outside the gene matches. The CDR3 loop reads CASTPGTGQEKLFF. CDR3 bases: TGCGCCAGCACACCCGGGACAGGGCAGGAAAAACTGTTTTTT.

The rearrangement joins TRBV9 to TRBJ1-1, with 7 bases aligning to TRBD1. With V trimmed by 4 bases and J by 6 bases, 12 bases remained unmatched. Germline V gene sequence: CDR1 SGDLS, CDR2 YYNGEE. There are 15 residues in the CDR3. The CDR3 sequence is CASSTQRDRLSEAFF. The CDR3 region has the DNA TGTGCCAGCAGCACACAGAGGGACAGACTGTCTGAAGCTTTCTTT.

J is TRBJ2-1 and V is TRBV5-6, with D unclear. Germline V gene data show CDR1 as SGHDT and CDR2 as YYEEEE. V was shortened by 4 bases and J by 3 bases, with 8 bases between the two germline ends. The CDR3 consists of 13 residues. The CDR3 reads CASSPANYNEQFF. DNA for the CDR3: TGTGCCAGCAGCCCTGCGAACTACAATGAGCAGTTCTTC.

This clone was observed a few times. The genes are TRBV9 and TRBJ1-2, with D hard to call. The V and J ends lost 0 bases and 4 bases respectively, with 4 bases between them. Germline CDR1 reads SGDLS; CDR2 reads YYNGEE. This CDR3 has 12 amino acids. In nucleotides, the CDR3 is TGTGCCAGCAGCGTAGACGGCTATGGCTACACCTTC. Its translation is CASSVDGYGYTF.

This sequence joins TRBV6-1 and TRBJ2-3, with 8 bases that match TRBD1. V lost 4 bases and J lost 2; bases outside the gene matches: 8. The CDR3 extends over 16 amino acids. Germline V lookup: CDR1 MNHNS, CDR2 SASEGT. The CDR3 loop reads CASSGTGLSLTDTQYF. CDR3 nucleotides: TGTGCCAGCAGTGGGACAGGGCTCTCTCTCACAGATACGCAGTATTTT.

This rearrangement joins TRBV6-5 to TRBJ2-3, with TRBD2 as a possible D gene (6 bases). Germline V gene lookup returns CDR1 MNHEY and CDR2 SVGAGI. The ends were cut back, 0 bases at V and 4 bases at J, with 14 bases in the middle. The CDR3 length is 16 residues. This CDR3 is CASSYSRAGGADTQYF. CDR3 DNA sequence: TGTGCCAGCAGTTACTCGAGAGCAGGAGGGGCAGATACGCAGTATTTT.

This clone has only a few counts. The V call is TRBV6-5, the J call TRBJ1-1; a possible D gene is TRBD1 (5 bases). The V and J ends lost 8 bases and 1 base respectively, with 17 bases between them. The V gene's germline CDR1 is MNHEY and CDR2 SVGAGI. CDR3 length: 15 amino acids. The CDR3 DNA follows: TGTGCCAGCCGCACGGTAGGGGCTCCGAACACTGAAGCTTTCTTT. Amino acid sequence: CASRTVGAPNTEAFF.

The V and J genes are TRBV15 and TRBJ1-1; TRBD1 might be the D (6 bases). This CDR3 has 17 amino acids. V was cut by 0 bases and J by 0 bases, with 14 bases left in between. Germline V gene lookup returns CDR1 LNHNV and CDR2 YYDKDF (reference sequence). The CDR3 nucleotides read TGTGCCACCAGCAGAGATCCGTTTCAGGGGCTGAACACTGAAGCTTTCTTT. Protein: CATSRDPFQGLNTEAFF.

The chain combines TRBV29-1 with TRBJ2-7; possibly TRBD1 for D (5 bases). There are 13 residues in the CDR3. Between the trimmed V and J ends, which lost 4 bases and 0 bases, there was a span of 10 bases. Germline assignment: CDR1 SQVTM and CDR2 ANQGSEA. The CDR3 bases are TGCAGCGTTGTTGAGGACAACTCCTACGAGCAGTACTTC. This gives the protein CSVVEDNSYEQYF.